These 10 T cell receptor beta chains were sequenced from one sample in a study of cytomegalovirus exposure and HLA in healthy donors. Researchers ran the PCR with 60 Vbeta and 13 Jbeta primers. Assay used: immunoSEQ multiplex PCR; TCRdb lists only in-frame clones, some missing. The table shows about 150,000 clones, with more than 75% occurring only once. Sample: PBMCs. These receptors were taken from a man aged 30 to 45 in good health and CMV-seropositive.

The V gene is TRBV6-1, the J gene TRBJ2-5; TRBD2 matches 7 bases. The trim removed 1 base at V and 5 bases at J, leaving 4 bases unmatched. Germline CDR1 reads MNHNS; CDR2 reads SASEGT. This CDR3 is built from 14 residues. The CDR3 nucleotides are TGTGCCAGCAGTGAAGTTGTGGGAGGGGAGACCCAGTACTTC. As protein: CASSEVVGGETQYF.

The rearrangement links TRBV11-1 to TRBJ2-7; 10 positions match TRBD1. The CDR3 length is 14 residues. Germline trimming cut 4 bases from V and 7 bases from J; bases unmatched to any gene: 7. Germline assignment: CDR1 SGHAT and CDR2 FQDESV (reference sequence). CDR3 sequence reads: CASSSTGGMTEQYF. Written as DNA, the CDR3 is TGTGCCAGCAGCTCGACAGGGGGCATGACAGAGCAGTACTTC.

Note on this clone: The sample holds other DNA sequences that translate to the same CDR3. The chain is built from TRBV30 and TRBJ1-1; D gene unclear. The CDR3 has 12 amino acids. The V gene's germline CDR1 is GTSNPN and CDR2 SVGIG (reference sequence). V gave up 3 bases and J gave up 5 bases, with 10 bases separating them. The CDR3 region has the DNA TGTGCCTGGAGGGCCGGGAGTACTGAAGCTTTCTTT. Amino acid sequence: CAWRAGSTEAFF.

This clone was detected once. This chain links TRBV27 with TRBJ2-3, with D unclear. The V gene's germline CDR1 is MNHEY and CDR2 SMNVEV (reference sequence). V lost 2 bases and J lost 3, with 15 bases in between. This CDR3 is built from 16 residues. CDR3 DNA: TGTGCCAGCAGTTTAGAGGCTTTACCTTGGACAGATACGCAGTATTTT. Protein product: CASSLEALPWTDTQYF.

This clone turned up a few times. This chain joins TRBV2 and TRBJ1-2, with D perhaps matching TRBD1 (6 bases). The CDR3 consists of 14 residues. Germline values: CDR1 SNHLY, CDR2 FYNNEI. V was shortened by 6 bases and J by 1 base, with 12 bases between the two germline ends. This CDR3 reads CASRTTGNNYGYTF. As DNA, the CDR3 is TGTGCCAGCAGAACTACAGGGAATAACTATGGCTACACCTTC.

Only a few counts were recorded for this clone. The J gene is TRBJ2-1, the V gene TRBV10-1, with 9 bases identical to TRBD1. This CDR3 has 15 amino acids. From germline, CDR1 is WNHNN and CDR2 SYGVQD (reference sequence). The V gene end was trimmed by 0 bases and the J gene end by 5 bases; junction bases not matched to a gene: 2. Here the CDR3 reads CASSESWTGDNEQFF. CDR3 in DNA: TGCGCCAGCAGTGAGTCGTGGACAGGGGACAATGAGCAGTTCTTC.

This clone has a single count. CDR3 loop: CASSSGQGAGGYTF. The CDR3 DNA sequence: TGTGCCAGCAGTTCCGGACAGGGGGCCGGGGGCTACACCTTC. This chain connects TRBV28 to TRBJ1-2, with TRBD1 matching 11 bases. Germline trimming cut 4 bases from V and 8 bases from J; bases unmatched to any gene: 6. CDR3 size: 14 residues. The germline CDR1 and CDR2 sequences are MDHEN and SYDVKM.

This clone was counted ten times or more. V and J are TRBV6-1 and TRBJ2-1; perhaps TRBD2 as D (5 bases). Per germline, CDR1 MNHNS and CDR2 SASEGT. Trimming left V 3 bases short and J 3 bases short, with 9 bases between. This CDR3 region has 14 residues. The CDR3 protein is CASSDSRDYNEQFF. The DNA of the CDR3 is TGTGCCAGCAGTGATTCCCGGGACTACAATGAGCAGTTCTTC.

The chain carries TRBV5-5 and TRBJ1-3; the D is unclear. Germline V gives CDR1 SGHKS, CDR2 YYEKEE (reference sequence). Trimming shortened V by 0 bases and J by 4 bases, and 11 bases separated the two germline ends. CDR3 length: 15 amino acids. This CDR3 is CASSLGGSLGNTIYF. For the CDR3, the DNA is TGTGCCAGCAGCTTGGGAGGGAGTCTCGGAAACACCATATATTTT.

The CDR3 region is CASSLTGGGEKLFF. CDR3 coding DNA: TGTGCCAGCAGTTTGACGGGGGGCGGTGAAAAACTGTTTTTT. The V and J genes are TRBV27 and TRBJ1-4; D may be TRBD1 (6 bases). Trimming removed 3 bases at V and 7 bases at J, with 12 bases between. Germline-derived CDR1 and CDR2 are MNHEY and SMNVEV (reference sequence). This CDR3 spans 14 amino acids.